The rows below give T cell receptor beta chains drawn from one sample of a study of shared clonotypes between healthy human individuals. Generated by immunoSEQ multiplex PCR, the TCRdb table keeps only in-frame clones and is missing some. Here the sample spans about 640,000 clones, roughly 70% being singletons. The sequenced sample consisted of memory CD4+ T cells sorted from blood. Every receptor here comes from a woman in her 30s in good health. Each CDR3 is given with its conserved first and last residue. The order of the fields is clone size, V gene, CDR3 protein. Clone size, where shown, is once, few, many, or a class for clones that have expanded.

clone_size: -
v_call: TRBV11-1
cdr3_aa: CASSLEERETQYF

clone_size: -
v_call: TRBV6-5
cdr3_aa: CASRTDSSYNSPLHF

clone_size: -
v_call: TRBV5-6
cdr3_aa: CAGGQGGSSGNTIYF

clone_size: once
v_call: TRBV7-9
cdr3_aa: CASSLSGRVYNEQFF

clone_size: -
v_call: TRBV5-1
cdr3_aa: CASRGNSYNEQFF

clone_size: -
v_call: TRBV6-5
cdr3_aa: CASRRQGARTGELFF

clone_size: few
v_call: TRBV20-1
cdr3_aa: CSANNIDGYTF

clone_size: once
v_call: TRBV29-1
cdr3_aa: CSSRLAATDTQYF

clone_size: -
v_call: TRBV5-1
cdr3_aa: CASSLTGTNTGELFF

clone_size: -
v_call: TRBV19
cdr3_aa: CASSTQGTRGYTF

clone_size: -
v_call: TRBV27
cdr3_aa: CASSLLLGGGLYEQYF

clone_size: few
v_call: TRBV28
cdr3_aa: CATSTGTANQPQHF

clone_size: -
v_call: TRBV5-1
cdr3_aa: CASSLASGQETQYF

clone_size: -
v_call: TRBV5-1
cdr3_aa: CASSFRLAAPETQYF

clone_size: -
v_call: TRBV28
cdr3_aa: CASSPYNEQFF

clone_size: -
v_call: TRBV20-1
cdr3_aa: CSAPSRKAFF

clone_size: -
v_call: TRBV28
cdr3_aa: CASSSPGLGSGSYNEQFF

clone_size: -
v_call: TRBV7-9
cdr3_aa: CASSTQVNEKLFF

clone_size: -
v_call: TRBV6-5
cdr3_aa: CASAQGAGANVLTF

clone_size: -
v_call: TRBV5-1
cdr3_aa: CASSYIAGGPRNEQFF

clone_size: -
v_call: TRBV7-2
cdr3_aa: CASSPDWGRETQYF

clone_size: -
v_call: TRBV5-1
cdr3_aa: CASSLLSRENEQFF

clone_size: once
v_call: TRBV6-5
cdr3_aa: CASRGRSSYNEQFF

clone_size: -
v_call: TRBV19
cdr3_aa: CASSIPDRWLNTEAFF

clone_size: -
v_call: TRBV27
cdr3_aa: CASSLGQGLSNQPQHF

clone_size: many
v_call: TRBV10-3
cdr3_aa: CAISGASGRPNTGELFF

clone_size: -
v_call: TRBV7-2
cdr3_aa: CASSPGPSRNTIYF

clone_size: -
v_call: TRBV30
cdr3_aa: CASRGGIQETQYF

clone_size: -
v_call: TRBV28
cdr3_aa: CASSSLGETSYEQYF

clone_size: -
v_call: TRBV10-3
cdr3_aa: CAISEMNTEAFF

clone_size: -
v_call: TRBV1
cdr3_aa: CTSSQESSGRQETQYF

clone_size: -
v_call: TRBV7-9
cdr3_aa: CASSSRRTTDEQFF

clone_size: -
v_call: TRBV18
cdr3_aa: CASSPEGEQYF

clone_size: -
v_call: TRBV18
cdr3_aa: CASSPPVRITGELFF

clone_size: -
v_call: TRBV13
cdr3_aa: CASSLEVRTGGTRKNNEQFF

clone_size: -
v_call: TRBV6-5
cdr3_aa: CASSFRGRSDQETQYF

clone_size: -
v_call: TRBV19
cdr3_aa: CASSRTRTSGSTYNEQFF

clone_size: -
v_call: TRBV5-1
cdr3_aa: CASSATGPDSGNTIYF

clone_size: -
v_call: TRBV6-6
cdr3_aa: CASSYFADEETQYF

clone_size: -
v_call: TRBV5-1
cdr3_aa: CASSSGWSEQFF

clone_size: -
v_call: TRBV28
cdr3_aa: CASSPSAARGEQFF

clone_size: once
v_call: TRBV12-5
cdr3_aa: CASGGQSNEQFF

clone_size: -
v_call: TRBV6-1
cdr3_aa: CASRGSHNQPQHF

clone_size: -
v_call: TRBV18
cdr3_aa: CASSHSHVNEKLFF

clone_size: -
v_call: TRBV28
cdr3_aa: CASSLRLAGKGSGELFF

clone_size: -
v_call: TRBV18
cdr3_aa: CASSPGGTRRETQYF

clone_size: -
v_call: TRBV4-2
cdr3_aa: CASSQGYNQPQHF

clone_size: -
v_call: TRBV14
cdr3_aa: CASSELAPEAFF

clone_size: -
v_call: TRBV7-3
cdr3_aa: CASSLNRDLEQFF

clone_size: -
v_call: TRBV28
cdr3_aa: CASSLGGTSGRALQYF

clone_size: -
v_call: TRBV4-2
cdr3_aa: CASSQDLRQPQHF

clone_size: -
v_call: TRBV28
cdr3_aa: CASSSPDRYFYGYTF

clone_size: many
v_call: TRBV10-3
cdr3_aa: CAISAGLAGGHQETQYF

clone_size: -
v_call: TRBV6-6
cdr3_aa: CASSPRLQGAGETQYF

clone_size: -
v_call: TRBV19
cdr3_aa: CASRKGSRQPQHF

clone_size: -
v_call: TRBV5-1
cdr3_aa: CASSWGTDYGYTF

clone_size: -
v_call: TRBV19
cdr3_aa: CASSIRAGEQFF

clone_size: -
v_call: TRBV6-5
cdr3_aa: CASSYQTGINEKLFF

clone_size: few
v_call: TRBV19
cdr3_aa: CASSIGGLLGYGYTF

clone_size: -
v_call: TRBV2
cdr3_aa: CASSYTQYEQYF